Listed below are T cell receptor beta chains from one sample, sequenced in a study of cytomegalovirus exposure and HLA in healthy donors. Assay: immunoSEQ multiplex PCR; the TCRdb copy retains only in-frame clones and omits some. The table records about 160,000 clones, 80% to 90% of them present only once. The source material was PBMCs. These receptors came from a woman aged 25 to 39 in good health and CMV-seronegative. Both conserved end residues are part of each CDR3. The D gene is left open where the match is weak. The size field is filled for only some rows; it gives once, few, many or a size class.

v_call	j_call	clone_size	d_call	cdr3_nt	cdr3_aa
TRBV10-2	TRBJ2-7	NA	TRBD1	TGCGCCAGCACGACTTTGGGACAGGGCGACGGGCAGTACTTC	CASTTLGQGDGQYF
TRBV30	TRBJ2-7	NA	NA	TGTGCCTGGAGTGACGGGGCCGTCTACGAGCAGTACTTC	CAWSDGAVYEQYF
TRBV19	TRBJ2-2	NA	NA	TGTGCCAGTAGTATAGAACTTACCGGGGAGCTGTTTTTT	CASSIELTGELFF
TRBV7-9	TRBJ1-5	NA	NA	TGTGCCAGCAGCTTAACGGGGGGACATCAGCCCCAGCATTTT	CASSLTGGHQPQHF
TRBV6-5	TRBJ1-3	NA	TRBD1	TGTGCCAGCAGGCGCGGGACAGCTAATGGAAACACCATATATTTT	CASRRGTANGNTIYF
TRBV19	TRBJ2-7	NA	TRBD1	TGTGCCAGTAGTTCCGGGACAGGGGGCGTCGAGCAGTACTTC	CASSSGTGGVEQYF
TRBV2	TRBJ2-7	NA	TRBD2	TGTGCCAGCAGTGAATCGGGGGGTCTATCCTACGAGCAGTACTTC	CASSESGGLSYEQYF
TRBV7-4	TRBJ2-7	NA	TRBD1	TGTGCCAGCAGCTTCGTCGACAGGGGTCCCCACGAGCAGTACTTC	CASSFVDRGPHEQYF
TRBV29-1	TRBJ2-5	NA	TRBD1	TGCAGCGTTGACAGGGGGCAAGAGACCCAGTACTTC	CSVDRGQETQYF
TRBV5-1	TRBJ2-5	NA	NA	TGCGCCAGCAGCGGGGTCGCCCTGGGTGAAGAGACCCAGTACTTC	CASSGVALGEETQYF
TRBV2	TRBJ2-7	few	TRBD1	TGTGCCAGCAGCGGACAGGGTTACGAGCAGTACTTC	CASSGQGYEQYF
TRBV7-6	TRBJ2-7	once	NA	TGTGCCAGCAGCTCACCCCTGACAGGTGAGCAGTACTTC	CASSSPLTGEQYF
TRBV6-5	TRBJ2-5	NA	NA	TGTGCCAGCACCCCCCGTCTGAGTTGGCAAGAGACCCAGTACTTC	CASTPRLSWQETQYF
TRBV28	TRBJ1-2	NA	NA	TGTGCCAGCAGGGGGCTAGTCCGGGGGTATGGCTACACCTTC	CASRGLVRGYGYTF
TRBV6-1	TRBJ1-2	NA	TRBD1	TGTGCCAGCAGACTGACAGGGGTTGGCTATGGCTACACCTTC	CASRLTGVGYGYTF
TRBV19	TRBJ2-2	NA	TRBD1	TGTGCCAGTAGTGAGGACAGGGGGCGGTACACCGGGGAGCTGTTTTTT	CASSEDRGRYTGELFF
TRBV7-3	TRBJ2-3	NA	NA	TGTGCCAGCAGCCGTACGGGCACAGATACGCAGTATTTT	CASSRTGTDTQYF
TRBV5-4	TRBJ1-2	many	NA	TGTGCCAGCAGCTTGGTCGGCTATGGCTACACCTTC	CASSLVGYGYTF
TRBV2	TRBJ1-1	NA	NA	TGTGCCAGCAGTGTTAGTCTGGTTTTAGAGCGTGAAGCTTTCTTT	CASSVSLVLEREAFF
TRBV27	TRBJ1-1	NA	TRBD1	TGTGCCAGCAGTTTATTACCCGGACAGGGGAACACTGAAGCTTTCTTT	CASSLLPGQGNTEAFF
TRBV5-4	TRBJ2-3	few	NA	TGTGCCAGCAGCTTGGTGGCTGATACGCAGTATTTT	CASSLVADTQYF
TRBV5-1	TRBJ2-2	NA	TRBD1	TGCGCCAGCAGCAAGACAGGGGGCGAGGTGGGGTACACCGGGGAGCTGTTTTTT	CASSKTGGEVGYTGELFF
TRBV4-2	TRBJ1-2	NA	NA	TGTGCCAGCAGCCAAGAAGGCTACACCTTC	CASSQEGYTF
TRBV6-5	TRBJ2-3	NA	TRBD1	TGTGCCAGCTCGAAACAGGGGGAGGCAGATACGCAGTATTTT	CASSKQGEADTQYF
TRBV7-3	TRBJ2-1	NA	TRBD2	TGTGCCAGCAGCCCTACTAGCGGGATCTACAATGAGCAGTTCTTC	CASSPTSGIYNEQFF
TRBV27	TRBJ2-5	NA	TRBD2	TGTGCCAGCAGGCGTCTAGCGGGACAAGAGACCCAGTACTTC	CASRRLAGQETQYF
TRBV4-2	TRBJ1-4	NA	NA	TGTGCCAGCAGCCAAGGAGGGACGGCCTCTACTGAAAAACTGTTTTTT	CASSQGGTASTEKLFF
TRBV5-6	TRBJ2-1	NA	NA	TGTGCCAGCAGCTCGGACACCCCGAAGGTCTTC	CASSSDTPKVF
TRBV27	TRBJ2-7	few	NA	TGTGCCAGCAGCTGGGCGGGACCCACCTACGAGCAGTACTTC	CASSWAGPTYEQYF
TRBV7-8	TRBJ2-5	NA	TRBD2	TGTGCCAGCAGCGCCTTAGCGGGAGGTAGAGAGACCCAGTACTTC	CASSALAGGRETQYF
TRBV6-6	TRBJ2-7	few	NA	TGTGCCACGACTCACAGGGCGGGCTACGAGCAGTACTTC	CATTHRAGYEQYF
TRBV7-3	TRBJ2-2	NA	TRBD2	TGTGCCAGCAGCTTACAGCTGGCGGGAGGCATGAACACCGGGGAGCTGTTTTTT	CASSLQLAGGMNTGELFF
TRBV4-2	TRBJ1-1	NA	TRBD1	TGTGCCAGCAGGGATTTCAGGGGGTTGGACACTGAAGCTTTCTTT	CASRDFRGLDTEAFF
TRBV19	TRBJ1-1	NA	NA	TGTGCCAGTAGTCTCTCGACAGGTCGGACTGAAGCTTTCTTT	CASSLSTGRTEAFF
TRBV6-5	TRBJ1-5	NA	NA	TGTGCCAGCAAAAATCGATGGAGGGGGAATCAGCCCCAGCATTTT	CASKNRWRGNQPQHF
TRBV6-5	TRBJ2-1	once	NA	TGTGCCAGCAGTTACGGGATCCGCAATGAGCAGTTCTTC	CASSYGIRNEQFF
TRBV5-6	TRBJ2-2	NA	TRBD1	TGTGCCAGCAGCTTGATAGGACAGGGGGGGAACACCGGGGAGCTGTTTTTT	CASSLIGQGGNTGELFF
TRBV30	TRBJ2-1	few	NA	TGTGCCTGGAGTGTAGATGGTGAGCAGTTCTTC	CAWSVDGEQFF
TRBV6-5	TRBJ1-2	NA	NA	TGTGCCAGCAGTTACGGACTTAACTATGGCTACACCTTC	CASSYGLNYGYTF
TRBV6-5	TRBJ1-2	NA	NA	TGTGCCAGCAGAGAGAATAGACTTGGCTACACCTTC	CASRENRLGYTF